This TCR beta chain was obtained from a study of T-cell memory formation after mild COVID-19. As for the study in general: TCR clusters were mostly confined to one donor each. Findings and limits, study-wide: The study found contracting CD4+ clones mainly in CM and EM and contracting CD8+ clones in EMRA. Several responding clones turned up in pre-infection memory, indicating that cross-reactive memory may have taken part. Clones that shrank (day 15 to 85) were balanced CD4/CD8, whereas later expanders leaned CD4+.

TCRdb used MiXCR to reprocess the 5' RACE reads, holding one entry per CDR3 protein. Among approximately 300,000 distinct CDR3 sequences listed, 15% to 20% were seen once. V was clipped by 1 base and J by 1 base, with 7 bases between them. CDR3 length: 13 residues. Germline CDR1 and CDR2: DFQATT and SNEGSKA (reference sequence). As concerns this clonotype: Its antigen is currently unknown.

Sequenced: PBMCs or a T cell subset sorted from them (not recorded which). This TCR derives from a man between 18 and 29 years old who had mild COVID-19 (a few samples of this study predate the infection). Cell type and time point are not known. V usage is TRBV20-1 and J usage is TRBJ1-1; tentative D call: TRBD1 (5 bases). The CDR3 is CSARVGGNTEAFF. The CDR3 DNA reads as TGCAGTGCTAGAGTTGGGGGGAACACTGAAGCTTTCTTT.